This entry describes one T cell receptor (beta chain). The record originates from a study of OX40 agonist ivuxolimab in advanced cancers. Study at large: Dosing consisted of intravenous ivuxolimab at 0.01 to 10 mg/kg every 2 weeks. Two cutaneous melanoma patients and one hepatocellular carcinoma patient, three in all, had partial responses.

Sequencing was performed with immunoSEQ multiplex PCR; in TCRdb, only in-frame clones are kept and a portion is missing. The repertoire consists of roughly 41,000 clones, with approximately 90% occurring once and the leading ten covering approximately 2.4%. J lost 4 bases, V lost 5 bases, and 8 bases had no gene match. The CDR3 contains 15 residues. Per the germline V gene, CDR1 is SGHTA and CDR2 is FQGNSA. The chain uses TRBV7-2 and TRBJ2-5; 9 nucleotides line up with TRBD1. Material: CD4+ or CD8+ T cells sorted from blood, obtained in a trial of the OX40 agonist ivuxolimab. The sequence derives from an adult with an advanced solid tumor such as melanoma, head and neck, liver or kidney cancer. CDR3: CASSKPGQGAETQYF. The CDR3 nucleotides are TGTGCCAGCAGCAAACCGGGACAGGGAGCAGAGACCCAGTACTTC. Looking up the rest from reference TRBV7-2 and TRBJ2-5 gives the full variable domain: GAGVSQSPSNKVTEKGKDVELRCDPISGHTALYWYRQSLGQGLEFLIYFQGNSAPDKSGLPSDRFSAERTGGSVSTLTIQRTQQEDSAVYLCASSKPGQGAETQYFGPGTRLLVL.